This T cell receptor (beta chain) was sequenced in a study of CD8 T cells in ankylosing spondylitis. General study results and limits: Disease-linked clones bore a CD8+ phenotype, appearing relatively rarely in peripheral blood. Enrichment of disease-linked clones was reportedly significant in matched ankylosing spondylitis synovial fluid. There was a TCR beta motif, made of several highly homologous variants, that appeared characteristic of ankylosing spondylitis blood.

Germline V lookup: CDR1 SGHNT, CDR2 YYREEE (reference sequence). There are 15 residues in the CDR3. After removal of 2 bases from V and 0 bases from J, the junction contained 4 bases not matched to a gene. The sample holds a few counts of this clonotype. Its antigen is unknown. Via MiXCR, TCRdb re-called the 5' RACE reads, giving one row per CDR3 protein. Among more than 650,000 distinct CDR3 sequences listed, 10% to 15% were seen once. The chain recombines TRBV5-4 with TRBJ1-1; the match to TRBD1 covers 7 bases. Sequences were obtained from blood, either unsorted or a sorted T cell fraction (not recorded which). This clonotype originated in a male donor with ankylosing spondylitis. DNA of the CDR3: TGTGCCAGCAGCTTCGAGGGGGCTCTGAACACTGAAGCTTTCTTT. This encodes CASSFEGALNTEAFF.